The entry below gives a single TCR beta chain sequence along with its context. This sample is drawn from a study of control samples from healthy donors and cancer patients. Between the trimmed V and J ends, which lost 3 bases and 3 bases, there was a span of 14 bases. This CDR3 is 15 amino acids long. The germline V gene has CDR1 SGHAT and CDR2 FQNNGV. The repertoire was sequenced with immunoSEQ multiplex PCR; TCRdb's copy has only in-frame clones and lacks some. The sample records 230,000 or so clones, around 94% being singletons. This receptor was identified in a man between 50 and 59 years old in good health. This chain links TRBV11-2 with TRBJ1-2, with a weak D call TRBD1 (6 bases). The sample comprised blood. The CDR3 region has the DNA TGTGCCAGCAGCTTCGGAGGGGGGTCGGACTATGGCTACACCTTC. Protein product: CASSFGGGSDYGYTF.